This paragraph reports one T cell receptor (beta chain). The data were taken from a study of CD8 T cells in acute hepatitis C reinfection. Time point given: naive CD8 control sorted from an acute-time-point sample. Profiled with immunoSEQ multiplex PCR; TCRdb holds only in-frame clones, not every one. The sample contains approximately 40,000 clones, 70% to 90% of which appear only once. The clonotype originates from a woman between 18 and 29 years old who spontaneously cleared hepatitis C infection. Sequencing input: naive CD8+ T cells from PBMCs.

The CDR3 DNA is TGTGCCAGCAGTTTAAGGAGACTTGCTAGCACAGATACGCAGTATTTT. Residues: CASSLRRLASTDTQYF. The chain uses TRBV27 and TRBJ2-3; D not certain. The CDR3 consists of 16 residues. Germline V gives CDR1 MNHEY, CDR2 SMNVEV (reference sequence). The V gene lost 2 bases and the J gene lost 0 bases, with 12 bases spanning the gap.